A single sample gave rise to the 7 T cell receptor beta chains below, sequenced in a study of T cells expressing NK-cell markers. TCRdb re-called the 5' RACE reads and catalogs CDR3 proteins one per entry, DNA excluded. The sample yields 250,000 to 300,000 distinct CDR3 sequences, of which the top ten take up about 0.39%. The sequencing sample was made of blood T cells: a sorted CD56 or NKG2C T cell subset, CD4+ or CD8+ T cells, or bulk PBMC T cells (not recorded which). The receptor set was obtained from a man younger than 30 in good health.

This rearrangement joins TRBV27 to TRBJ1-4. The CDR3 is 14 residues long. Germline loops: CDR1 MNHEY, CDR2 SMNVEV (reference sequence). CDR3: CASSFRGPDVKLFF.

The chain uses TRBV13 and TRBJ2-1; absent DNA, TCRdb's TRBD2 call cannot be checked. CDR1 is PRHDT, CDR2 FYEKMQ, per germline (reference sequence). CDR3 length equals 16 residues. The CDR3 sequence is CASSLTSGIPYNEQFF.

The chain employs TRBV4-3 and TRBJ1-6; the TCRdb call, TRBD1, lacks DNA for checking. This CDR3 region has 14 residues. Germline lookup yields CDR1 LGHNA and CDR2 YSLEER. The CDR3 sequence: CASSQGRQESPLHF.

This chain joins TRBV2 and TRBJ2-1; TCRdb proposes TRBD2, but this gene call is untestable without DNA. This CDR3 is 14 amino acids long. Germline values: CDR1 SNHLY, CDR2 FYNNEI. The CDR3 reads CASSELLAGVEQFF. The variable domain in full, completed from reference TRBV2 and TRBJ2-1, reads EPEVTQTPSHQVTQMGQEVILRCVPISNHLYFYWYRQILGQKVEFLVSFYNNEISEKSEIFDDQFSVERPDGSNFTLKIRSTKLEDSAMYFCASSELLAGVEQFFGPGTRLTVL.

V and J are TRBV5-6 and TRBJ2-1. CDR1 is SGHDT, CDR2 YYEEEE, per germline. CDR3 length: 14 residues. CDR3 sequence reads: CASTRRDIGHEQFF.

The chain recombines TRBV28 with TRBJ1-1. CDR1 and CDR2 from the germline V gene are MDHEN and SYDVKM. This CDR3 comprises 11 residues. The CDR3: CASIRLTEAFF.

This chain joins TRBV5-8 and TRBJ2-1; absent DNA, TCRdb's TRBD2 call cannot be checked. CDR3 size: 15 residues. CDR1 and CDR2 from the germline V gene are SGHTS and YDEGEE. The CDR3 sequence is CASTEPGLVTNEQFF.